This TCR beta chain was identified during a study of blood T cell repertoires in COVID-19. Per the authors' pipeline: Reference gene primers were amplified, and this amplification served to estimate nucleated cell counts. Repertoires were generated with immunoSEQ multiplex PCR, while TCRdb's copy carries only in-frame clones and drops some. That table gives V, J and clone size, and the DNA gave D and trimming. Here the sample spans 200,000 to 300,000 clones, around 86% being singletons. After removal of 1 base from V and 5 bases from J, the junction contained 14 bases not matched to a gene. CDR3 length: 18 residues. Germline CDR1 and CDR2: LGHDT and YNNKEL (reference sequence).

What was sequenced was peripheral blood. The V call is TRBV3-1 (or the pseudogene TRBV3-2), the J call TRBJ1-1; TRBD1 agrees at 9 bases. The sequence was obtained from a woman aged 60-70 years with COVID-19, enrolled during active disease. The CDR3 spells CASSQVRDRVWSTTEAFF. The DNA of the CDR3 is TGTGCCAGCAGCCAAGTCAGGGACAGGGTTTGGAGTACGACTGAAGCTTTCTTT.